This T cell receptor (beta chain) was captured in a study of chemoradiotherapy in HPV16-positive cancers. Between the trimmed V and J ends, which lost 3 bases and 4 bases, there was a span of 16 bases. The CDR3 covers 16 residues. CDR1 and CDR2 from the germline V gene are MGHRA and YSYEKL. Libraries were prepared by immunoSEQ multiplex PCR; TCRdb keeps only in-frame clonotypes and omits some of them. Of under 35,000 clones detected, around 89% appear once; the ten largest clones hold 4.8%. This chain links TRBV4-1 with TRBJ2-1, with D tentatively TRBD1 or TRBD2 (6 bases each). The material sequenced was blood, taken from a patient who underwent chemoradiotherapy. The sequence was collected from a human donor with HPV-associated anogenital cancer. The CDR3 here is CASSHLSGQGYNEQFF. CDR3 bases: TGCGCCAGCAGCCACCTAAGCGGGCAGGGGTACAATGAGCAGTTCTTC.